Detailed here is one T cell receptor beta chain. The germline CDR1 and CDR2 sequences are MDHEN and SYDVKM. The V segment lost 2 bases and the J segment 8 bases; nucleotides outside the gene matches: 11. The CDR3 is 15 amino acids. This entry comes from a study of blood T cell repertoires in COVID-19. Overall study context: The United States, Italy and Spain supplied acute and convalescent COVID-19 samples.

Sequencing was performed with immunoSEQ multiplex PCR; in TCRdb, only in-frame clones are kept and a portion is missing. The sample contains roughly 300,000 clones, about nine tenths of which appear only once. The TCR originated in a woman between 35 and 50 years old with acute COVID-19. The sequencing sample was made of PBMCs or T cells enriched from blood (not recorded which). V gene TRBV28 combines with J gene TRBJ1-2; TRBD1 agrees at 7 bases. For the CDR3, the DNA is TGTGCCAGCAGTTTACGACAGGGCTTCATAGGCGGCTACACCTTC. Encoded protein: CASSLRQGFIGGYTF.